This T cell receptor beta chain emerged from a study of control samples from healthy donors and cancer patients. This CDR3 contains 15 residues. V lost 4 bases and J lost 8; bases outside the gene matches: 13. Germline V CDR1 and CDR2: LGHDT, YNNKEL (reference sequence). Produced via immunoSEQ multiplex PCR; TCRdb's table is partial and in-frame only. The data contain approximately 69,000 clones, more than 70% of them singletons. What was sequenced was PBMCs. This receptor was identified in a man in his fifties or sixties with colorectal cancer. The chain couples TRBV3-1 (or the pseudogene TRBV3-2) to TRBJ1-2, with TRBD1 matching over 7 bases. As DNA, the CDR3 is TGTGCCAGCAGCCCACTTGTGGAGACAGGGCGAGGCTACACCTTC. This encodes CASSPLVETGRGYTF.